The 28 T cell receptor beta chains listed next were all sequenced from one sample in a study of blood T cell repertoires in COVID-19. Clones were sequenced by immunoSEQ multiplex PCR, and TCRdb holds only the in-frame ones, with some missing. The sample has roughly 50,000 clones, roughly 88% seen once. Sequenced sample: peripheral blood. All receptors derive from a man between 65 and 85 years old with acute or convalescent COVID-19.

This rearrangement joins TRBV29-1 to TRBJ1-5; a possible D gene is TRBD1 (5 bases). V lost 6 bases and J lost 11, with 14 bases in between. This CDR3 has 11 residues. The germline V gene encodes CDR1 SQVTM and CDR2 ANQGSEA. DNA for the CDR3: TGCAGCGTAGAATCGGACACGACCCAGCATTTT. It specifies CSVESDTTQHF.

This rearrangement joins TRBV14 to TRBJ2-7, with a tentative D call TRBD1 (5 bases). Germline assignment: CDR1 SGHDN and CDR2 FVKESK. This CDR3 is 16 amino acids long. V lost 1 base and J lost 4, with 17 bases in between. CDR3 sequence (DNA): TGTGCCAGCAGCCAAGCGGCCCACAGGTCGATTTACGAGCAGTACTTC. As protein: CASSQAAHRSIYEQYF.

The genes are TRBV4-3 and TRBJ1-2; D unclear. The CDR3 totals 15 residues. The germline gives CDR1 LGHNA, CDR2 YSLEER. Trimming shortened V by 0 bases and J by 4 bases, and 12 bases separated the two germline ends. The CDR3 loop is CASSQDGRETYGYTF. DNA of the CDR3: TGCGCCAGCAGCCAAGACGGACGGGAGACCTATGGCTACACCTTC.

The chain uses TRBV7-2 and TRBJ2-2, with 12 bases fitting TRBD1. Germline lookup yields CDR1 SGHTA and CDR2 FQGNSA. Trimming at V came to 1 base and at J to 6 bases, leaving 3 bases not matched to a gene. The CDR3 length is 16 residues. The DNA of the CDR3 is TGTGCCAGCAGCTTAGGGGACAGGGGGCGATCCGGGGAGCTGTTTTTT. It is translated as CASSLGDRGRSGELFF.

The chain uses TRBV5-3 and TRBJ1-5; 11 nucleotides line up with TRBD1. TRBV5-3 is an ORF, and what it does is uncertain. With 7 bases clipped from V and 4 bases from J, the junction kept 7 bases outside the gene matches. CDR3 length: 15 residues. CDR3 in DNA: TGTGCCAGAGGTCCGGGACAGGGGGGTAATCAGCCCCAGCATTTT. Translation gives CARGPGQGGNQPQHF.

V gene TRBV6-5 combines with J gene TRBJ2-3; D may be TRBD2 (6 bases). V lost 2 bases and J 6 bases, leaving 15 bases between the germline ends. The germline V gene has CDR1 MNHEY and CDR2 SVGAGI. The CDR3 spans 15 residues. The CDR3 DNA is TGTGCCAGCAGTTACCAGGGCGGGGCCGGGGATACGCAGTATTTT. It encodes CASSYQGGAGDTQYF.

The chain couples TRBV19 to TRBJ2-3; weak D call: TRBD1 (6 bases). In germline, CDR1 is LNHDA, CDR2 SQIVND (reference sequence). The CDR3 consists of 15 residues. Trimming took 2 bases from V and 2 from J, leaving 11 bases between them. CDR3 amino acids: CASSISRGDTDTQYF. The DNA of the CDR3 is TGTGCCAGTAGTATATCCAGGGGCGACACAGATACGCAGTATTTT.

The table lists this clone with a few counts. The chain carries TRBV5-1 and TRBJ1-2, with TRBD1 matching over 12 bases. This CDR3 has 16 amino acids. With V trimmed by 4 bases and J by 5 bases, 9 bases remained unmatched. Germline lookup yields CDR1 SGHRS and CDR2 YFSETQ. CDR3 DNA: TGCGCCAGCAGCATAGTAGAGGGACAGGGGGCTTATGGCTACACCTTC. Its protein product is CASSIVEGQGAYGYTF.

The CDR3 here is CASSLGGQQPQHF. The CDR3 nucleotides are TGTGCCAGCAGTTTAGGGGGACAGCAGCCCCAGCATTTT. The chain is built from TRBV12-3 or TRBV12-4 and TRBJ1-5; TRBD1 aligns across 7 bases. V lost 1 base to trimming and J lost 7 bases; unmatched junction nucleotides: 1. The CDR3 sequence is 13 residues long.

The V gene is TRBV10-1, the J gene TRBJ2-2; 11 bases agree with TRBD2. CDR1 is WNHNN, CDR2 SYGVQD, per germline (reference sequence). V gave up 3 bases and J gave up 6 bases; unmatched junction bases: 9. The CDR3 has 17 amino acids. The CDR3 loop is CASSDTTGSGGAGELFF. DNA for the CDR3: TGCGCCAGCAGTGACACGACCGGTAGCGGGGGGGCCGGGGAGCTGTTTTTT.

This clone was found once. The rearrangement joins TRBV3-1 (or the pseudogene TRBV3-2) to TRBJ2-1; no firm D call. The CDR3 extends over 14 amino acids. Between the trimmed V and J ends, which lost 4 bases and 6 bases, there was a span of 13 bases. Germline V CDR1 and CDR2: LGHDT, YNNKEL (reference sequence). This CDR3 is CASSPQASSNEQFF. The CDR3 DNA follows: TGTGCCAGCAGCCCTCAAGCATCAAGCAATGAGCAGTTCTTC.

The V call is TRBV5-1, the J call TRBJ2-1; TRBD2 matches 9 bases. Germline assignment: CDR1 SGHRS and CDR2 YFSETQ. The CDR3 is 15 amino acids. Trimming took 3 bases from V and 5 from J; bases not matched to a gene: 6. DNA of the CDR3: TGCGCCAGCAGCTCCTCCGGGACTAGCAACAATGAGCAGTTCTTC. This codes for CASSSSGTSNNEQFF. The variable domain in full, with the rest retrieved from reference TRBV5-1 and TRBJ2-1, is KAGVTQTPRYLIKTRGQQVTLSCSPISGHRSVSWYQQTPGQGLQFLFEYFSETQRNKGNFPGRFSGRQFSNSRSEMNVSTLELGDSALYLCASSSSGTSNNEQFFGPGTRLTVL.

The gene calls are TRBV20-1 and TRBJ1-1; no clear D. This CDR3 has 12 amino acids. Between the trimmed V and J ends, which lost 3 bases and 1 base, there was a span of 6 bases. Germline-derived CDR1 and CDR2 are DFQATT and SNEGSKA (reference sequence). CDR3 bases: TGCAGTGCTAGTTCCCAGAACACTGAAGCTTTCTTT. Protein: CSASSQNTEAFF.

The CDR3, as DNA: TGTGCCGGGACTGAGCAGTATAATTCACCCCTCCACTTT. This translates into CAGTEQYNSPLHF. The J gene is TRBJ1-6, the V gene TRBV6-5; TRBD1 is a possible D gene (5 bases). Germline CDR1 MNHEY, CDR2 SVGAGI. This CDR3 contains 13 residues. Trimming cost V 11 bases and J 4 bases, with 12 bases left between them.

The chain uses TRBV7-9 and TRBJ2-7; 13 bases map to TRBD2. With V trimmed by 4 bases and J by 7 bases, 7 bases remained unmatched. The germline V gene encodes CDR1 SEHNR and CDR2 FQNEAQ (reference sequence). The CDR3 length is 15 residues. CDR3 nucleotides: TGTGCCAGCAGCTCCGGACTAGCGGGAGTCGGGGAGCAGTACTTC. This sequence encodes CASSSGLAGVGEQYF.

The V call is TRBV19, the J call TRBJ2-1, with TRBD2 identical over 14 bases. The CDR3 length is 14 residues. Germline V gene sequence: CDR1 LNHDA, CDR2 SQIVND (reference sequence). Losses at the gene ends were 10 bases for V and 11 bases for J; bases not matched to a gene: 10. CDR3 amino acids: CATRLAGGYAQQFF. CDR3 bases: TGTGCCACCCGACTAGCGGGGGGGTATGCCCAGCAGTTCTTC.

CDR3 sequence (DNA): TGTGCCAGCAGTGAAGGGACAGCGAACACAGATACGCAGTATTTT. It specifies CASSEGTANTDTQYF. The rearrangement joins TRBV6-1 to TRBJ2-3; a weak D match, TRBD1 (6 bases). V was pared by 1 base and J by 2 bases, with 10 bases between. Germline V gene lookup returns CDR1 MNHNS and CDR2 SASEGT. The CDR3 spans 15 residues.

The chain joins TRBV7-6 to TRBJ2-1; tentatively, D is TRBD2 (5 bases). The CDR3 is 15 residues long. Trimming cost V 2 bases and J 7 bases, with 15 bases left between them. Germline V gene data show CDR1 as SGHVS and CDR2 as FNYEAQ. CDR3 sequence: CASSLSGIAPNEQFF. CDR3 DNA sequence: TGTGCCAGCAGCTTATCGGGGATCGCGCCTAATGAGCAGTTCTTC.

The V call is TRBV2, the J call TRBJ2-3; tentatively, D is TRBD2 (5 bases). The CDR3 has 11 amino acids. From germline, CDR1 is SNHLY and CDR2 FYNNEI. V gave up 9 bases and J gave up 3 bases, with 7 bases separating them. CDR3 sequence reads: CASRETDTQYF. DNA of the CDR3: TGTGCCAGTCGGGAAACAGATACGCAGTATTTT.

The J gene is TRBJ2-7, the V gene TRBV14; 9 nucleotides match TRBD1. The CDR3 contains 15 residues. Germline values: CDR1 SGHDN, CDR2 FVKESK. J lost 2 bases, V lost 3 bases, and 5 bases had no gene match. The chain's CDR3 is CASSHFRTGAYEQYF. The CDR3 DNA follows: TGTGCCAGCAGCCACTTTAGGACAGGGGCCTACGAGCAGTACTTC.

The chain links TRBV5-6 to TRBJ2-1; possibly TRBD2 for D (6 bases). V was cut by 3 bases and J by 12 bases, with 19 bases left in between. This CDR3 contains 14 residues. Per germline, CDR1 SGHDT and CDR2 YYEEEE. The CDR3 DNA reads TGTGCCAGCAGCTGGCAGAGGATGGGCGGGACGCAGTTCTTC. As protein: CASSWQRMGGTQFF.

This sequence joins TRBV7-9 and TRBJ2-3; D possibly corresponds to TRBD1 (6 bases). CDR3 length: 13 amino acids. V was trimmed by 8 bases and J by 9 bases, leaving 18 bases between them. Looked up from germline, CDR1 is SEHNR and CDR2 is FQNEAQ (reference sequence). The CDR3 is CASGLSGQGTQYF. In DNA, the CDR3 is TGTGCCAGCGGTCTAAGCGGCCAGGGGACGCAGTATTTT.

The V call is TRBV19, the J call TRBJ1-1, with D possibly being TRBD1 (6 bases). Germline lookup yields CDR1 LNHDA and CDR2 SQIVND (reference sequence). The CDR3 runs 15 residues. V dropped 5 bases and J dropped 3 bases, with 16 bases sitting between them. The CDR3 sequence: CASSPPGRGHTEAFF. The CDR3 nucleotides read TGTGCCAGTAGTCCCCCGGGCAGGGGACACACTGAAGCTTTCTTT.

CDR3 coding DNA: TGTGCCAGCAGCGCCGTTACAGGGGGCGCCTACTATGGCTACACCTTC. Its protein is CASSAVTGGAYYGYTF. The chain recombines TRBV9 with TRBJ1-2; 9 bases are a match to TRBD1. V shed 3 bases, J shed 3 bases, and the junction held 9 bases outside the gene matches. Germline CDR1 reads SGDLS; CDR2 reads YYNGEE. The CDR3 runs 16 residues. The variable domain in full, with the rest retrieved from reference TRBV9 and TRBJ1-2, is DSGVTQTPKHLITATGQRVTLRCSPRSGDLSVYWYQQSLDQGLQFLIQYYNGEERAKGNILERFSAQQFPDLHSELNLSSLELGDSALYFCASSAVTGGAYYGYTFGSGTRLTVV.

V is TRBV11-2 and J is TRBJ1-3, with 9 bases matching TRBD1. The CDR3 loop spans 17 amino acids. Germline trimming cut 4 bases from V and 2 bases from J; bases unmatched to any gene: 9. Per germline, CDR1 SGHAT and CDR2 FQNNGV. DNA for the CDR3: TGTGCCAGCAGCTCCGTTACAGGGGGCATTGCTGGAAACACCATATATTTT. It specifies CASSSVTGGIAGNTIYF.

The rearrangement links TRBV7-9 to TRBJ2-1; TRBD2 matches 7 bases. Germline V CDR1 and CDR2: SEHNR, FQNEAQ (reference sequence). There are 14 residues in the CDR3. The ends lost 1 base at V and 9 bases at J; junction bases unmatched: 6. CDR3 sequence reads: CASSLVAGVSEQFF. The CDR3 bases are TGTGCCAGCAGCTTAGTGGCGGGAGTGAGTGAGCAGTTCTTC. Looking up the rest from reference TRBV7-9 and TRBJ2-1 gives the full variable domain: DTGVSQNPRHKITKRGQNVTFRCDPISEHNRLYWYRQTLGQGPEFLTYFQNEAQLEKSRLLSDRFSAERPKGSFSTLEIQRTEQGDSAMYLCASSLVAGVSEQFFGPGTRLTVL.

V and J are TRBV6-5 and TRBJ1-5, with 8 bases lining up with TRBD1. The CDR3 length is 15 residues. Trimming cost V 0 bases and J 6 bases; bases outside gene matches: 4. In germline, CDR1 is MNHEY, CDR2 SVGAGI. Here the CDR3 reads CASSYSPTGGQPQHF. The CDR3 DNA reads as TGTGCCAGCAGTTACTCCCCCACAGGGGGTCAGCCCCAGCATTTT.

The V call is TRBV7-3, the J call TRBJ2-5; 7 bases align to TRBD2. The V and J ends lost 1 base and 5 bases, in that order; junction bases with no gene match: 7. Germline V gene sequence: CDR1 SGHTA, CDR2 FQGTGA. This CDR3 comprises 15 residues. The CDR3 is CASSLRAGVRETQYF. CDR3 DNA sequence: TGTGCCAGCAGCTTAAGGGCGGGAGTCCGGGAGACCCAGTACTTC.